This T cell receptor (beta chain) was identified in a study of cytomegalovirus exposure and HLA in healthy donors. Overall study: Genotyping showed roughly 81% of over 350 donors falling in the Caucasian-associated ancestry cluster. Regarding the study as a whole: Only CMV serostatus was available as immune exposure information.

The PCR ran on 60 Vbeta and 13 Jbeta primers. Profiled with immunoSEQ multiplex PCR; TCRdb holds only in-frame clones, not every one. This table has 200,000 to 250,000 clones, 75% to 85% appearing once. As concerns this clone: What it binds is unknown.

Germline assignment: CDR1 SGDLS and CDR2 YYNGEE. There are 20 residues in the CDR3. The V end was cut by 0 bases, the J end by 4 bases, with 28 bases between. The sequenced sample was PBMCs. This sequence originates from a woman aged 55-70 years in good health and CMV-seropositive. The chain combines TRBV9 with TRBJ1-1, with a tentative D call TRBD1 (5 bases). Written as DNA, the CDR3 is TGTGCCAGCAGCGTAGTATTAAGGACGATGACGGCGGGGACGGCCACTGAAGCTTTCTTT. It codes for CASSVVLRTMTAGTATEAFF.